These T cell receptor beta chains were read from a single sample in a study of blood T cell repertoires in COVID-19. Produced via immunoSEQ multiplex PCR; TCRdb's table is partial and in-frame only. The sample lists around 75,000 clones, around 89% occurring once. The source material was peripheral blood. Source of these receptors: a man in his fifties or sixties with acute or convalescent COVID-19. Both conserved end residues are part of each CDR3. The D gene is left open where the match is weak. Clone size appears in some rows only: once, few, many, or a class for an expanded clone.

d_gene	j_gene	abundance	v_gene	CDR3nt	CDR3aa
TRBD1	TRBJ2-4	.	TRBV4-1	TGCGCCAGCAGCCTTTCCGGGACAGGGTTCGCCAAAAACATTCAGTACTTC	CASSLSGTGFAKNIQYF
.	TRBJ2-5	.	TRBV30	TGTGCCTGGAGCAAGTCCGGGGGACTCCAAGAGACCCAGTACTTC	CAWSKSGGLQETQYF
TRBD1	TRBJ1-2	.	TRBV28	TGTGCCAGCAGACAGGGGCTGGACTATGGCTACACCTTC	CASRQGLDYGYTF
TRBD1	TRBJ1-2	.	TRBV14	TGTGCCAGCAGCGAGGGACAGCACTATGGCTACACCTTC	CASSEGQHYGYTF
TRBD2	TRBJ2-7	.	TRBV19	TGTGCCAGTAGTATAGATGGGACTAGCCAACAGTACTTC	CASSIDGTSQQYF
TRBD2	TRBJ2-4	.	TRBV7-6	TGTGCCAGCAGCTTAAAAGCTAGCGGGAGGAACAAAAACATTCAGTACTTC	CASSLKASGRNKNIQYF
TRBD1	TRBJ1-1	.	TRBV30	TGTGCCTGGAGGACCCTGGACAGGACCAACACTGAAGCTTTCTTT	CAWRTLDRTNTEAFF
.	TRBJ2-7	.	TRBV21-1	TGTGCCAGCAGCAAAGCGCGAGCCAGCGGGAGGCCTCCCCCCTACGAGCAGTACTTC	CASSKARASGRPPPYEQYF
.	TRBJ1-6	.	TRBV12-3/TRBV12-4	TGTGCCAGCAGTTTGGACAAACCTGGACCCCTCCACTTT	CASSLDKPGPLHF
.	TRBJ2-7	.	TRBV5-4	TGTGCCAGCAGCTTGTATGAGAGCTCCTACGAGCAGTACTTC	CASSLYESSYEQYF
.	TRBJ1-1	.	TRBV7-9	TGTGCCAGCAGCACAAGGACAGCCGCTGAAGCTTTCTTT	CASSTRTAAEAFF
TRBD2	TRBJ2-1	.	TRBV2	TGTGCCAGCAATCCCTCTAGCGCTACTAGCGATGAGCAGTTCTTC	CASNPSSATSDEQFF
.	TRBJ2-7	.	TRBV19	TGTGCCAGTAGTACCGGGGGCGAGCAGTACTTC	CASSTGGEQYF
.	TRBJ2-1	.	TRBV5-6	TGTGCCAGCAGCTTAGGGGGTGGGCAGTTCTTC	CASSLGGGQFF
.	TRBJ1-2	.	TRBV3-1/TRBV3-2	TGTGCCAGCAGCCAAGAGGCCGTTAACTATGGCTACACCTTC	CASSQEAVNYGYTF
TRBD2	TRBJ2-1	.	TRBV24-1	TGTGCCACCAGTGAGGATGTCTACGGGGGGGCCAATGAGCAGTTCTTC	CATSEDVYGGANEQFF
.	TRBJ1-3	.	TRBV24-1	TGTGCCACCAGTGACCCGACAGGCTCTGGAAACACCATATATTTT	CATSDPTGSGNTIYF
TRBD2	TRBJ2-1	.	TRBV24-1	TGTGCCACCAGTGACCGTAGCGGGAGCTCCTACAATGAGCAGTTCTTC	CATSDRSGSSYNEQFF
.	TRBJ1-1	.	TRBV19	TGTGCCAGTAGTATAGAGGAGGGGCGAAGTACTGAAGCTTTCTTT	CASSIEEGRSTEAFF
.	TRBJ1-4	.	TRBV28	TGTGCCAGCAGTTTTATTAGCCGGGAACTGTTTTTT	CASSFISRELFF
.	TRBJ2-2	.	TRBV11-3	TGTGCCAGCAGCTTGAACAGAGCGAACACCGGGGAGCTGTTTTTT	CASSLNRANTGELFF
TRBD2	TRBJ2-2	.	TRBV19	TGTGCCAGCGCGGGGGGCCGGTACACCGGGGAGCTGTTTTTT	CASAGGRYTGELFF
.	TRBJ2-4	.	TRBV20-1	TGCAGTGCTAGTGTAGCGACCAAAAACATTCAGTACTTC	CSASVATKNIQYF
.	TRBJ1-1	.	TRBV30	TGTGCCGCCATACAGGGCGGCACTGAAGCTTTCTTT	CAAIQGGTEAFF
.	TRBJ1-6	once	TRBV14	TGTGCCAGCAGCCAGGGGGCAGGTAATTCACCCCTCCACTTT	CASSQGAGNSPLHF
TRBD1	TRBJ2-1	.	TRBV2	TGTGCCAGCAGTGTGGACAGGAGCTCCTACAATGAGCAGTTCTTC	CASSVDRSSYNEQFF
TRBD2	TRBJ2-1	once	TRBV10-3	TGTGCCACCCACCCAGGACTAGCGGGAGCCTACAATGAGCAGTTCTTC	CATHPGLAGAYNEQFF
.	TRBJ2-6	.	TRBV12-3/TRBV12-4	TGTGCCAGCACCTCGTCTGGGGCCAACGTCCTGACTTTC	CASTSSGANVLTF
TRBD1	TRBJ2-2	.	TRBV6-5	TGTGCCAGCGACAGGGGGGTCACCGGGGAGCTGTTTTTT	CASDRGVTGELFF
.	TRBJ1-5	.	TRBV7-9	TGTGCCAGCACCCTGGACGGGGGTCAGCCCCAGCATTTT	CASTLDGGQPQHF
.	TRBJ2-7	.	TRBV11-2	TGTGCCAGCAGCACCGCCCGAGTTTCCGAGCAGTACTTC	CASSTARVSEQYF
.	TRBJ2-1	.	TRBV6-5	TGTGCCCTCTTCGTTAGCTCCTACAATGAGCAGTTCTTC	CALFVSSYNEQFF
TRBD1	TRBJ1-1	.	TRBV5-1	TGCGCCAGCAGCGGTCGACAGGGGCGAAACACTGAAGCTTTCTTT	CASSGRQGRNTEAFF
TRBD2	TRBJ2-7	.	TRBV19	TGTGCCACCAGACTAGCGGGGAAGTACGAGCAGTACTTC	CATRLAGKYEQYF
TRBD2	TRBJ2-7	.	TRBV6-1	TGTGCCAGCAGTGGGGGACTAGCGGGAGGGGCCTACGAGCAGTACTTC	CASSGGLAGGAYEQYF
TRBD2	TRBJ2-5	.	TRBV15	TGTGCCACCAGCAGAGGGGCAGCGGGGCCTGGTGAGACCCAGTACTTC	CATSRGAAGPGETQYF
.	TRBJ1-3	once	TRBV28	TGTGCCAGCGGGAGATTCTCTGGAAACACCATATATTTT	CASGRFSGNTIYF
TRBD1	TRBJ1-3	.	TRBV2	TGTGCCAGCAGGGATACACAGGGGTCTGGAAACACCATATATTTT	CASRDTQGSGNTIYF
.	TRBJ2-1	.	TRBV19	TGTGCCAGTAGTACAATACAGGGAAGGAATGAGCAGTTCTTC	CASSTIQGRNEQFF
.	TRBJ1-1	.	TRBV7-2	TGTGCCAGCAGCGGGGGACTGACCAACACTGAAGCTTTCTTT	CASSGGLTNTEAFF
.	TRBJ2-1	.	TRBV5-6	TGTGCCAGCAGCTTCGGGACTGAATCCTACAATGAGCAGTTCTTC	CASSFGTESYNEQFF
TRBD1	TRBJ2-2	.	TRBV24-1	TGTGCCACCAGTGACCCCGGGACAGGAGACACCGGGGAGCTGTTTTTT	CATSDPGTGDTGELFF
.	TRBJ2-2	.	TRBV11-3	TGTGCCAGCAGCCCCCGACAGAACACCGGGGAGCTGTTTTTT	CASSPRQNTGELFF
.	TRBJ2-7	.	TRBV14	TGTGCCAGCAGCCAAGATTTGGGGAGGCACGAGCAGTACTTC	CASSQDLGRHEQYF
.	TRBJ2-5	.	TRBV5-1	TGCGCCAGCAGAACGGCAGGGGCGGAGACCCAGTACTTC	CASRTAGAETQYF